These T cell receptor beta chains were read from a single sample in a study of T-cell memory formation after mild COVID-19. TCRdb used MiXCR to reprocess the 5' RACE reads, holding one entry per CDR3 protein. The repertoire has approximately 240,000 distinct CDR3 sequences, roughly 17% of them found once; the top ten carry around 3.7%. The sequenced material came from PBMCs or a T cell subset sorted from them (not recorded which). Receptors originate from a man aged 18 to 30 who had mild COVID-19 (a few samples of this study predate the infection). Cell type and time point are not known. The conserved cysteine and the conserved F or W are not part of the CDR3 here.

CDR3 | V | length
ASSQDPLADIQY | TRBV4-3 | 12
ASSPRLTDTQY | TRBV7-3 | 11
SAGLRDLGYGYT | TRBV20-1 | 12
ASSTRQQETQY | TRBV7-7 | 11
ASRRTVSGSTIY | TRBV2 | 12
ASSTSGSWGAREQF | TRBV5-4 | 14
ASSADRGYGYT | TRBV6-6 | 11
ASSLEDRLSYGYT | TRBV7-2 | 13
ASSQETRILGGYT | TRBV4-3 | 13
ATSDLTGESEQF | TRBV24-1 | 12
ASREGTRETQY | TRBV5-6 | 11
ASRWTSGGGSTDTQY | TRBV5-1 | 15
SVERGDGSEAF | TRBV29-1 | 11
ASSLVGTGQETQY | TRBV5-1 | 13
ASTLLGAGGQF | TRBV12-3/TRBV12-4 | 11
SAQRTGRMRETQY | TRBV20-1 | 13
ASSFGSEGGTQY | TRBV12-3/TRBV12-4 | 12
ASSQGQGEVLGYT | TRBV7-2 | 13